The clone carrying this T cell receptor beta chain appeared many times. The V and J ends lost 4 bases and 0 bases respectively, with 10 bases between them. This CDR3 contains 14 residues. Germline V gene lookup returns CDR1 LGHDT and CDR2 YNNKEL (reference sequence). The data derive from a study of T cells in Graves' hyperthyroidism and ophthalmopathy. Template material for amplifying TCR beta CDR3 regions consisted of RNA transcripts. TCR CDR3 underwent first-round RT-PCR with the HTBI primer set. TCRdb reprocessed the multiplex PCR reads with MiXCR, giving one entry per CDR3 protein. Here the sample spans a few hundred thousand distinct CDR3 sequences, under 20% being singletons.

The sequence was obtained from a man aged 18 to 30 with Graves' ophthalmopathy. The sample comprised blood. The J gene is TRBJ2-7, the V gene TRBV3-1, with D perhaps TRBD1 or TRBD2 (5 bases each). The CDR3, as DNA: TGTGCCAGCAGCCGGGGACCAAACTCCTACGAGCAGTACTTC. It yields the protein CASSRGPNSYEQYF.